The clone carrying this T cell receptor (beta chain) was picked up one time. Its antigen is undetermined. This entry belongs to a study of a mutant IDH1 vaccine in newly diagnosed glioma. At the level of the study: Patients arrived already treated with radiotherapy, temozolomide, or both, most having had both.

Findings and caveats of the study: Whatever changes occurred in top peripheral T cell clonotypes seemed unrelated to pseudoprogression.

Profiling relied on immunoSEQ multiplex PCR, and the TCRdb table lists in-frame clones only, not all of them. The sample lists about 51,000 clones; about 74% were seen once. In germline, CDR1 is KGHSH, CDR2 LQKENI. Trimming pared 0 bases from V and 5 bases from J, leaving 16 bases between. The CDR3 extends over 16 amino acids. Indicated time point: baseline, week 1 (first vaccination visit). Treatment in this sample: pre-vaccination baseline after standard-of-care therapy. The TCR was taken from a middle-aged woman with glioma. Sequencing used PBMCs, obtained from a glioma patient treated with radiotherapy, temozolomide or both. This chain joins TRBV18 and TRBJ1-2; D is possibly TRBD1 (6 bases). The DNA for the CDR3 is TGTGCCAGCTCACCACCATCTGGGGGGGCTGGGTATGGCTACACCTTC. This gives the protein CASSPPSGGAGYGYTF.